A selection of T cell receptor beta chains follows, all from one sample in a study of cytomegalovirus exposure and HLA in healthy donors. Sequenced by immunoSEQ multiplex PCR; TCRdb stores in-frame clones only, minus some. This table has about 130,000 clones, 90% to 96% appearing once. The sequenced sample consisted of PBMCs. These receptors originate from a man aged 18 to 29 in good health and CMV-seronegative. The CDR3 runs from the conserved cysteine through the conserved F or W. D genes are given only for firm matches. Size values are once, few and many counts, or a class for expanded clones, and some rows have none.

>TRBD2|TRBJ2-7|.|TRBV27
TGTGCCAGCGGGCCTAGCGGGAGGGTTCAAGGGGAGCAGTACTTC
CASGPSGRVQGEQYF
>.|TRBJ2-1|.|TRBV27
TGTGCCAGCAGTTTAAGGGGCATCAATGAGCAGTTCTTC
CASSLRGINEQFF
>.|TRBJ2-1|.|TRBV27
TGTGCCAGCAGTTTAGGAGCTCGGGAGATCGCCAATGAGCAGTTCTTC
CASSLGAREIANEQFF
>TRBD1|TRBJ2-7|.|TRBV28
TGTGCCAGCAGTCCTCCCGGGACAGGGGGTGTGCAGTACTTC
CASSPPGTGGVQYF
>TRBD2|TRBJ2-5|.|TRBV7-2
TGTGCCAGCAGCTTGCCCGAACTAGCGGGAGTCCGTGAGACCCAGTACTTC
CASSLPELAGVRETQYF
>.|TRBJ2-3|.|TRBV7-2
TGTGCCAGCAGCTTAGCGGTGTTTCGGGGAGATACGCAGTATTTT
CASSLAVFRGDTQYF
>.|TRBJ1-4|.|TRBV30
TGTGCCTGGGGATTACAGGGCTCTAATGAAAAACTGTTTTTT
CAWGLQGSNEKLFF
>TRBD2|TRBJ2-7|few|TRBV4-2
TGTGCCAGCAGCCAAATAGCGGGAGGGGCCTACGAGCAGTACTTC
CASSQIAGGAYEQYF
>TRBD2|TRBJ2-1|.|TRBV11-2
TGTGCCAGCAGCTTATCTAGCGGGAGAAACGATGAGCAGTTCTTC
CASSLSSGRNDEQFF
>.|TRBJ1-2|.|TRBV29-1
TGCAGCGCAAAAGGGGACCGGGAGATAGGCTACACCTTC
CSAKGDREIGYTF
>TRBD2|TRBJ2-1|.|TRBV11-2
TGTGCCAGCAGCCCGGGGGAGCTAGCGGGAGGCGCCTACAATGAGCAGTTCTTC
CASSPGELAGGAYNEQFF
>TRBD1|TRBJ2-1|.|TRBV6-1
TGTGCCAGCAGTGAATGGGGACAGGGGTTGAACAATGAGCAGTTCTTC
CASSEWGQGLNNEQFF
>.|TRBJ1-4|.|TRBV2
TGTGCCAGCGACCCCCTGCGGGGCCCGAGGATTTTT
CASDPLRGPRIF
>TRBD2|TRBJ2-7|.|TRBV5-6
TGTGCCAGCAGCCCTCTAGCGGGGGCCTACGAGCAGTACTTC
CASSPLAGAYEQYF
>.|TRBJ2-1|.|TRBV27
TGTGCCAGCAGTTTTGATAGTAACTCCTACAATGAGCAGTTCTTC
CASSFDSNSYNEQFF
>.|TRBJ1-3|.|TRBV7-6
TGTGCCAGCAGCTTAGTGGCAGGGGCAATTAGCTCTGGAAACACCATATATTTT
CASSLVAGAISSGNTIYF
>TRBD2|TRBJ2-5|once|TRBV10-3
TGTGCCATCAGTGAAGGTAGCGGGAGGGAAGAGACCCAGTACTTC
CAISEGSGREETQYF
>.|TRBJ1-1|.|TRBV18
TGTGCCAGCTCACCACCTTTGGGGGCGACTGAAGCTTTCTTT
CASSPPLGATEAFF
>.|TRBJ1-5|.|TRBV29-1
TGCAGCGTTGAAGATCGGGGAGGGGGACAGCCCCAGCATTTT
CSVEDRGGGQPQHF
>TRBD2|TRBJ2-5|.|TRBV19
TGTGCCAGTAGTACCGGCGGAGCGGGAGGCGGAGAGACCCAGTACTTC
CASSTGGAGGGETQYF
>.|TRBJ1-5|.|TRBV30
TGTGCAGGAGAGTTTGGCAATCAGCCCCAGCATTTT
CAGEFGNQPQHF
>.|TRBJ1-4|.|TRBV29-1
TGCAGCGTCGTTTCCGGTGAAAAACTGTTTTTT
CSVVSGEKLFF
>.|TRBJ1-2|.|TRBV28
TGTGCCAGCATTGAGGAGGGGAACTATGGCTACACCTTC
CASIEEGNYGYTF
>TRBD2|TRBJ2-3|.|TRBV11-2
TGTGCCAGCAGCTTAGGGCGGGGGGGTAGCACAGATACGCAGTATTTT
CASSLGRGGSTDTQYF
>TRBD1|TRBJ2-3|.|TRBV19
TGTGCCAGTAGAGAGGCTGCCGGGACAGGGGTCACAGATACGCAGTATTTT
CASREAAGTGVTDTQYF
>TRBD1|TRBJ2-7|.|TRBV18
TGTGCCAGCTCACCACAGGGGGCGGTCGAGCAGTACTTC
CASSPQGAVEQYF
>.|TRBJ2-2|.|TRBV7-9
TGTGCCAGCCGCGGGGACTTGAACACCGGGGAGCTGTTTTTT
CASRGDLNTGELFF
>TRBD1|TRBJ2-1|.|TRBV7-8
TGTGCCAGCGAGATTGGGACAGGGGCCTACAATGAGCAGTTCTTC
CASEIGTGAYNEQFF
>.|TRBJ2-7|.|TRBV7-9
TGTGCCAGCAGCCCCGGGACTTCCTACGAGCAGTACTTC
CASSPGTSYEQYF
>TRBD2|TRBJ2-7|many|TRBV7-2
TGTGCCAGCAGCTTGGGAGGGATCTTGTCCTACGAGCAGTACTTC
CASSLGGILSYEQYF
>TRBD1|TRBJ2-1|.|TRBV2
TGTGCCAGCAGTTGGGACAGGAGCTCCTACAATGAGCAGTTCTTC
CASSWDRSSYNEQFF
>.|TRBJ2-2|.|TRBV5-1
TGCGCCAGCAGCTTGATGACAGCGAACACCGGGGAGCTGTTTTTT
CASSLMTANTGELFF
>.|TRBJ2-7|.|TRBV4-1
TGCGCCAGCAGCCCACAAACGAACTACGAGCAGTACTTC
CASSPQTNYEQYF
>.|TRBJ1-1|.|TRBV30
TGTGCCTGGAGCCCGGGGGGGGGCACTGAAGCTTTCTTT
CAWSPGGGTEAFF
>TRBD1|TRBJ2-7|.|TRBV9
TGTGCCAGCAGCCGGGCCGGGACAGGGACCTCCTACGAGCAGTACTTC
CASSRAGTGTSYEQYF
>TRBD1|TRBJ1-5|.|TRBV7-9
TGTGCCAGCAGCCCGACAGGGGATCGCCAGCCCCAGCATTTT
CASSPTGDRQPQHF
>.|TRBJ2-1|.|TRBV7-9
TGTGCCAGCCCCGCAACTAGCAGCTCCTACAATGAGCAGTTCTTC
CASPATSSSYNEQFF
>.|TRBJ2-5|once|TRBV5-1
TGCGCCAGCAGCTTGGGACCAGCGCAAGAGACCCAGTACTTC
CASSLGPAQETQYF
>TRBD2|TRBJ2-7|.|TRBV7-9
TGTGCCAGCAGCGTACTCCCTAGCGGGAGCTCCTACGAGCAGTACTTC
CASSVLPSGSSYEQYF
>TRBD2|TRBJ2-7|few|TRBV5-4
TGTGCCAGCAGCTTAGCGGGACTAGCGGCCTACGAGCAGTACTTC
CASSLAGLAAYEQYF
>.|TRBJ2-5|.|TRBV5-1
TGCGCCAGCAGCTTGGCGGGAGCTCGTGAGACCCAGTACTTC
CASSLAGARETQYF
>TRBD1|TRBJ1-2|.|TRBV5-6
TGTGCCAGCAGCTTGGGGACAGGAGACTATGGCTACACCTTC
CASSLGTGDYGYTF
>TRBD2|TRBJ2-7|once|TRBV15
TGTGCCACCAGCAGTGAACTAGCGGGAGGGGGACCCTACGAGCAGTACTTC
CATSSELAGGGPYEQYF
>TRBD2|TRBJ2-1|.|TRBV11-3
TGTGCCAGCAGCTTTGGACTAGCGGGAGGTTCTGAGCAGTTCTTC
CASSFGLAGGSEQFF